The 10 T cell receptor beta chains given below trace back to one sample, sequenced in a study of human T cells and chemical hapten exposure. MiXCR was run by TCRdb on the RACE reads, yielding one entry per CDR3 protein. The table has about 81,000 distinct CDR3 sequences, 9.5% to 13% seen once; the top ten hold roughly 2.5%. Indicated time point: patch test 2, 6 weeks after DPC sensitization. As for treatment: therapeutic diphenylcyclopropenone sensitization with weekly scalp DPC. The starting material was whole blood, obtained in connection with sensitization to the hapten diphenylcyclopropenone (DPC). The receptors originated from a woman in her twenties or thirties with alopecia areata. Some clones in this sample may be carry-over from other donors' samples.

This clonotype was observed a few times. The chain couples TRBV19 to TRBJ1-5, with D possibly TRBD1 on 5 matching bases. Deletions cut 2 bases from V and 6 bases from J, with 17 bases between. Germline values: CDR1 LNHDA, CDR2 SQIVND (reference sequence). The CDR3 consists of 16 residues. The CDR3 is CASSIRHPPGGQPQHF. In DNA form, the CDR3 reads TGTGCCAGTAGTATAAGACACCCTCCCGGGGGTCAGCCCCAGCATTTT.

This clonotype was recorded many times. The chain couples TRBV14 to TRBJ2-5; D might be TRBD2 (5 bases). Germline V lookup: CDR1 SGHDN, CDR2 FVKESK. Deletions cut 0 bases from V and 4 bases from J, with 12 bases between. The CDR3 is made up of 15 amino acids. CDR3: CASSQDGTRRETQYF. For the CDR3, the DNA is TGTGCCAGCAGCCAAGATGGAACTAGGCGAGAGACCCAGTACTTC.

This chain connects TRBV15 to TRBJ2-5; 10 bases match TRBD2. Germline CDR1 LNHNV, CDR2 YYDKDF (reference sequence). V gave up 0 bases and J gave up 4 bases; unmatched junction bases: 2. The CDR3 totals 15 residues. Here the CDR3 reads CATSREPSGGETQYF. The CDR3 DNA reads TGTGCCACCAGCAGAGAGCCTAGCGGGGGAGAGACCCAGTACTTC.

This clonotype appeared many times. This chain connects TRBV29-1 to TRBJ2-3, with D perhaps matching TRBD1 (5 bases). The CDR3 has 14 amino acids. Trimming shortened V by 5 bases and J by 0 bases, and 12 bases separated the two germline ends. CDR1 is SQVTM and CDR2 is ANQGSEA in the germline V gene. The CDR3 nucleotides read TGCAGCGTTAAACCGGACACTAGCACAGATACGCAGTATTTT. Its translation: CSVKPDTSTDTQYF.

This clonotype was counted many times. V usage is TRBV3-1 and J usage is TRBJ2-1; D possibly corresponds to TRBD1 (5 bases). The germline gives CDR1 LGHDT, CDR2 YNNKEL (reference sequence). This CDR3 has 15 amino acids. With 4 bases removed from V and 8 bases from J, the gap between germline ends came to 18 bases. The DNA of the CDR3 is TGTGCCAGCAGCCCACCCTTGGGGCAGCGCGATGAGCAGTTCTTC. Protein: CASSPPLGQRDEQFF.

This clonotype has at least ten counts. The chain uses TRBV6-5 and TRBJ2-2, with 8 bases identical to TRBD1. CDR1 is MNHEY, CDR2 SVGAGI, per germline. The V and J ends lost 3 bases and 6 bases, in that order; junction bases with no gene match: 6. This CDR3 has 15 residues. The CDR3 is CASSYQPGGPGELFF. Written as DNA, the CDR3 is TGTGCCAGCAGTTATCAGCCAGGGGGCCCCGGGGAGCTGTTTTTT.

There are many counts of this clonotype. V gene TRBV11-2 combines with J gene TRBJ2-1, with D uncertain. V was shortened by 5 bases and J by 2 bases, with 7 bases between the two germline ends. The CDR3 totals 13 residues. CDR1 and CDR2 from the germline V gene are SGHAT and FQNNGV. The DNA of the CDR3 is TGTGCCAGCAGCCCCGACACCTACAATGAGCAGTTCTTC. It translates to CASSPDTYNEQFF.

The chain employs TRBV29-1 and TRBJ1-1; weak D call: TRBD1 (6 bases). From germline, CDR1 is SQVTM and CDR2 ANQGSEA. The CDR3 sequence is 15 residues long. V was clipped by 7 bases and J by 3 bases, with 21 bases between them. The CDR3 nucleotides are TGCAGCGCCGACAGGCAGGGGTGCATGGACACTGAAGCTTTCTTT. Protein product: CSADRQGCMDTEAFF.

CDR3 DNA sequence: TGTGCCAGCAGCCCCACCCCCGTGACAGGGGGCAATCAGCCCCAGCATTTT. Protein sequence: CASSPTPVTGGNQPQHF. The chain employs TRBV7-6 and TRBJ1-5; 8 nucleotides align to TRBD1. The CDR3 is 17 amino acids. The junction had 11 bases not matched to a gene; V was cut back by 5 bases and J by 2 bases. Germline V lookup: CDR1 SGHVS, CDR2 FNYEAQ.

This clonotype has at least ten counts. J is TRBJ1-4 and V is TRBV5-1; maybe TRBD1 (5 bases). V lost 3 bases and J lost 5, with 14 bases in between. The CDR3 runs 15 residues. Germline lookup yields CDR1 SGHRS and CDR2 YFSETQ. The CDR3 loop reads CASSSAGRTNEKLFF. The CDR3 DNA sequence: TGCGCCAGCAGCTCGGCAGGGAGGACGAATGAAAAACTGTTTTTT.